The 19 T cell receptor beta chains listed next were all sequenced from one sample in a study of technical replicates of blood from a few donors. Method: immunoSEQ multiplex PCR; TCRdb's copy keeps in-frame clones and lacks some. The data contain approximately 75,000 clones, nearly 97% of them singletons. The sequenced sample was T cells isolated from PBMCs. The receptors originated from a human donor in good health.

This chain connects TRBV7-9 to TRBJ2-3, with 7 nucleotides matching TRBD2. CDR3 length: 12 residues. Germline V gene lookup returns CDR1 SEHNR and CDR2 FQNEAQ (reference sequence). The V gene end was trimmed by 7 bases and the J gene end by 4 bases; junction bases not matched to a gene: 2. CDR3 sequence reads: CASNREADTQYF. CDR3 sequence (DNA): TGTGCCAGCAACCGGGAGGCAGATACGCAGTATTTT.

This rearrangement joins TRBV28 to TRBJ2-1; no definite D call. CDR3 length equals 14 residues. Trimming took 6 bases from V and 4 from J, leaving 13 bases between them. The germline CDR1 and CDR2 sequences are MDHEN and SYDVKM. DNA of the CDR3: TGTGCCAGCAGCTCACAAGCGCGATACAATGAGCAGTTCTTC. It is translated as CASSSQARYNEQFF.

This clone was seen only once. The chain employs TRBV27 and TRBJ2-1; D uncertain. There are 13 residues in the CDR3. The germline CDR1 and CDR2 sequences are MNHEY and SMNVEV (reference sequence). V lost 1 base and J lost 8, with 9 bases in between. CDR3 sequence reads: CASSLLNKDEQFF. The CDR3 DNA sequence: TGTGCCAGCAGTTTATTAAACAAAGATGAGCAGTTCTTC.

The chain has TRBV11-3 and TRBJ1-1; the match to TRBD1 covers 7 bases. The V segment lost 2 bases and the J segment 11 bases; nucleotides outside the gene matches: 17. CDR3 size: 16 residues. Germline CDR1 reads SGHNT; CDR2 reads YENEEA. The CDR3 sequence: CASSLRTGDTQRTAFF. CDR3 DNA sequence: TGTGCCAGCAGCTTAAGAACAGGGGATACCCAACGGACGGCTTTCTTT.

This clone has only one observation. The genes are TRBV10-1 and TRBJ2-7, with 7 nucleotides matching TRBD2. The V gene end was trimmed by 5 bases and the J gene end by 2 bases; junction bases not matched to a gene: 3. Germline-derived CDR1 and CDR2 are WNHNN and SYGVQD (reference sequence). This CDR3 has 13 residues. CDR3 DNA sequence: TGCGCCAGCAGTCCTAGCGGTACCTACGAGCAGTACTTC. This gives the protein CASSPSGTYEQYF.

The chain couples TRBV28 to TRBJ2-7; D ambiguous. The CDR3 length is 11 residues. V lost 7 bases and J 4 bases, leaving 8 bases between the germline ends. Germline values: CDR1 MDHEN, CDR2 SYDVKM. CDR3 protein: CASTNGYEQYF. CDR3 in DNA: TGTGCCAGCACTAACGGGTACGAGCAGTACTTC.

The V and J genes are TRBV5-1 and TRBJ2-7; TRBD1 is a possible D gene (6 bases). V lost 4 bases and J 7 bases, leaving 15 bases between the germline ends. The germline CDR1 and CDR2 sequences are SGHRS and YFSETQ. The CDR3 consists of 13 residues. The CDR3, as DNA: TGCGCCAGCAGCCCGGACAGTCTTGGGGAGCAGTACTTC. Encoded protein: CASSPDSLGEQYF.

The chain has TRBV5-6 and TRBJ2-7; D is unclear. The CDR3 is made up of 14 amino acids. Deletions cut 0 bases from V and 2 bases from J, with 9 bases between. Germline values: CDR1 SGHDT, CDR2 YYEEEE. CDR3 amino acids: CASSLERLTYEQYF. The CDR3 nucleotides read TGTGCCAGCAGCTTGGAGAGACTTACCTACGAGCAGTACTTC. The full variable domain, in which reference TRBV5-6 and TRBJ2-7 provide the parts outside the CDR3, is DAGVTQSPTHLIKTRGQQVTLRCSPKSGHDTVSWYQQALGQGPQFIFQYYEEEERQRGNFPDRFSGHQFPNYSSELNVNALLLGDSALYLCASSLERLTYEQYFGPGTRLTVT.

The chain is built from TRBV5-4 and TRBJ2-5, with 10 bases that match TRBD2. Germline CDR1 and CDR2: SGHNT and YYREEE (reference sequence). The V segment lost 4 bases and the J segment 2 bases; nucleotides outside the gene matches: 8. This CDR3 contains 16 residues. The CDR3 nucleotides are TGTGCCAGCAGCCCGAGCGGGAGGGCCCGGCAAGAGACCCAGTACTTC. Encoded protein: CASSPSGRARQETQYF.

The chain is built from TRBV4-2 and TRBJ2-1; TRBD2 agrees at 8 bases. Germline CDR1 and CDR2: LGHNA and YNFKEQ. The trim removed 6 bases at V and 5 bases at J, leaving 9 bases unmatched. CDR3 length: 15 residues. CDR3 DNA sequence: TGTGCCAGCAGGCGGGCGGGACTAGATAACAATGAGCAGTTCTTC. Its translation is CASRRAGLDNNEQFF.

The rearrangement uses TRBV27 and TRBJ2-5, with TRBD1 identical over 7 bases. This CDR3 has 16 residues. V lost 5 bases and J lost 4; bases outside the gene matches: 13. Per the germline V gene, CDR1 is MNHEY and CDR2 is SMNVEV (reference sequence). The CDR3 sequence is CASSPRYTGVRETQYF. CDR3 nucleotides: TGTGCCAGCAGTCCCCGCTATACAGGGGTTCGAGAGACCCAGTACTTC.

J is TRBJ2-5 and V is TRBV10-3; D gene unclear. The V and J ends lost 2 bases and 1 base respectively, with 5 bases between them. Per germline, CDR1 ENHRY and CDR2 SYGVKD. CDR3 length equals 13 residues. CDR3 residues: CAISEQFQETQYF. CDR3 bases: TGTGCCATCAGTGAGCAGTTCCAAGAGACCCAGTACTTC.

The chain couples TRBV30 to TRBJ2-7, with 9 nucleotides matching TRBD2. V lost 7 bases and J lost 6; bases outside the gene matches: 10. CDR1 is GTSNPN, CDR2 SVGIG, per germline (reference sequence). The CDR3 is 13 amino acids. The CDR3 is CALTMREGPEQYF. The CDR3 coding sequence is TGTGCCTTGACTATGCGGGAGGGCCCCGAGCAGTACTTC.

The CDR3 DNA reads as TGTGCCAGCAGAAACACAGGGCCAAATCAGCCCCAGCATTTT. Translating it yields CASRNTGPNQPQHF. The rearrangement links TRBV6-5 to TRBJ1-5, with D possibly being TRBD1 (6 bases). The germline V gene has CDR1 MNHEY and CDR2 SVGAGI. Trimming pared 6 bases from V and 4 bases from J, leaving 13 bases between. This CDR3 region has 14 residues.

CDR3 DNA: TGTGCCAGCTCATCGGGACAGGGGTGGAACACTGAAGCTTTCTTT. It yields the protein CASSSGQGWNTEAFF. The genes are TRBV18 and TRBJ1-1; 10 nucleotides agree with TRBD1. The CDR3 consists of 15 residues. J was trimmed by 1 base and V by 5 bases; bases with no gene match: 4. The germline V gene has CDR1 KGHSH and CDR2 LQKENI.

The V and J genes are TRBV4-1 and TRBJ1-5; TRBD1 is a possible D gene (5 bases). The CDR3 covers 15 residues. Trimming stripped 1 base from V and 5 bases from J, with 12 bases between. CDR1 is MGHRA and CDR2 is YSYEKL in the germline V gene. As DNA, the CDR3 is TGCGCCAGCAGCCAAGTGGGGGGAGTATATCAGCCCCAGCATTTT. Translated: CASSQVGGVYQPQHF.

This sequence joins TRBV4-3 and TRBJ1-1; 8 bases match TRBD1. This CDR3 has 15 amino acids. Looked up from germline, CDR1 is LGHNA and CDR2 is YSLEER. With 0 bases clipped from V and 4 bases from J, the junction kept 4 bases outside the gene matches. This chain's CDR3 is CASSQERQGTTEAFF. CDR3 coding DNA: TGCGCCAGCAGCCAAGAGAGACAGGGGACCACTGAAGCTTTCTTT.

The V gene is TRBV11-2, the J gene TRBJ2-6, with D possibly being TRBD2 (5 bases). The CDR3 has 17 amino acids. In germline, CDR1 is SGHAT, CDR2 FQNNGV. Trimming stripped 4 bases from V and 0 bases from J, with 13 bases between. CDR3 nucleotides: TGTGCCAGCAGCTCCCAGGAGGACTTCTCTGGGGCCAACGTCCTGACTTTC. Amino acids: CASSSQEDFSGANVLTF.

The chain joins TRBV2 to TRBJ2-7; 9 bases line up with TRBD2. The CDR3 spans 16 residues. The germline V gene has CDR1 SNHLY and CDR2 FYNNEI. Trimming removed 5 bases from V and 2 bases from J; junction bases left unmatched: 10. The CDR3 here is CASSTIGLARPYEQYF. As DNA, the CDR3 is TGTGCCAGCAGTACTATCGGACTAGCGCGCCCCTACGAGCAGTACTTC.